This TCR beta chain appears in the sequencing data of a study of patients and donors after allogeneic stem cell transplantation. This CDR3 comprises 14 residues. The trim removed 7 bases at V and 1 base at J, leaving 5 bases unmatched. Germline V lookup: CDR1 MDHEN, CDR2 SYDVKM. TCRdb reanalysed the RT-PCR reads using MiXCR and keeps one entry per CDR3 protein. The sample has 900,000 to 1,000,000 distinct CDR3 sequences; roughly 18% are singletons. This clonotype has a handful of counts. Input material: blood, either unsorted or a sorted T cell fraction (not recorded which). The TCR originated in a human donor who was either an allogeneic HSCT recipient or a stem cell or donor lymphocyte infusion donor (not recorded which). It is not recorded whose cells these are; they may come from a transplant donor. The chain carries TRBV28 and TRBJ2-7; 9 positions agree with TRBD2. The CDR3 bases are TGTGCCAGCATTTGGCGGGAGGGGTCCTACGAGCAGTACTTC. This sequence encodes CASIWREGSYEQYF. Variable domain in full (rest from reference TRBV28 and TRBJ2-7): DVKVTQSSRYLVKRTGEKVFLECVQDMDHENMFWYRQDPGLGLRLIYFSYDVKMKEKGDIPEGYSVSREKKERFSLILESASTNQTSMYLCASIWREGSYEQYFGPGTRLTVT.